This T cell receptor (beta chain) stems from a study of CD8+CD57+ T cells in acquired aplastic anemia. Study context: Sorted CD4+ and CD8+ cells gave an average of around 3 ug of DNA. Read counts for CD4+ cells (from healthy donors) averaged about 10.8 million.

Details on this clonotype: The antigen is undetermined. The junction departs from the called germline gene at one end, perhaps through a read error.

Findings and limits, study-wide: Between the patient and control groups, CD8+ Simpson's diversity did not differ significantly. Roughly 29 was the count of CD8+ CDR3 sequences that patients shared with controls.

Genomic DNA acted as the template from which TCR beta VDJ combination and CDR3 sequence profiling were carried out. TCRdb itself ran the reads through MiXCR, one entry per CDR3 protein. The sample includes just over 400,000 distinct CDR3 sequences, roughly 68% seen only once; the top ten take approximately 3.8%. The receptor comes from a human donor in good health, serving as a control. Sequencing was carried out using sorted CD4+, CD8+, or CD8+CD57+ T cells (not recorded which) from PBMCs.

CDR3 sequence reads: CASSLARGERLLFF. CDR3 nucleotide sequence: TGTGCCAGCAGCTTAGCAAGGGGGGAAAGACTGCTTTTTTTC. J is TRBJ2-3 and V is TRBV7-2; D assignment may be TRBD1 or TRBD2 (6 bases each). Germline V CDR1 and CDR2: SGHTA, FQGNSA. There are 14 residues in the CDR3.